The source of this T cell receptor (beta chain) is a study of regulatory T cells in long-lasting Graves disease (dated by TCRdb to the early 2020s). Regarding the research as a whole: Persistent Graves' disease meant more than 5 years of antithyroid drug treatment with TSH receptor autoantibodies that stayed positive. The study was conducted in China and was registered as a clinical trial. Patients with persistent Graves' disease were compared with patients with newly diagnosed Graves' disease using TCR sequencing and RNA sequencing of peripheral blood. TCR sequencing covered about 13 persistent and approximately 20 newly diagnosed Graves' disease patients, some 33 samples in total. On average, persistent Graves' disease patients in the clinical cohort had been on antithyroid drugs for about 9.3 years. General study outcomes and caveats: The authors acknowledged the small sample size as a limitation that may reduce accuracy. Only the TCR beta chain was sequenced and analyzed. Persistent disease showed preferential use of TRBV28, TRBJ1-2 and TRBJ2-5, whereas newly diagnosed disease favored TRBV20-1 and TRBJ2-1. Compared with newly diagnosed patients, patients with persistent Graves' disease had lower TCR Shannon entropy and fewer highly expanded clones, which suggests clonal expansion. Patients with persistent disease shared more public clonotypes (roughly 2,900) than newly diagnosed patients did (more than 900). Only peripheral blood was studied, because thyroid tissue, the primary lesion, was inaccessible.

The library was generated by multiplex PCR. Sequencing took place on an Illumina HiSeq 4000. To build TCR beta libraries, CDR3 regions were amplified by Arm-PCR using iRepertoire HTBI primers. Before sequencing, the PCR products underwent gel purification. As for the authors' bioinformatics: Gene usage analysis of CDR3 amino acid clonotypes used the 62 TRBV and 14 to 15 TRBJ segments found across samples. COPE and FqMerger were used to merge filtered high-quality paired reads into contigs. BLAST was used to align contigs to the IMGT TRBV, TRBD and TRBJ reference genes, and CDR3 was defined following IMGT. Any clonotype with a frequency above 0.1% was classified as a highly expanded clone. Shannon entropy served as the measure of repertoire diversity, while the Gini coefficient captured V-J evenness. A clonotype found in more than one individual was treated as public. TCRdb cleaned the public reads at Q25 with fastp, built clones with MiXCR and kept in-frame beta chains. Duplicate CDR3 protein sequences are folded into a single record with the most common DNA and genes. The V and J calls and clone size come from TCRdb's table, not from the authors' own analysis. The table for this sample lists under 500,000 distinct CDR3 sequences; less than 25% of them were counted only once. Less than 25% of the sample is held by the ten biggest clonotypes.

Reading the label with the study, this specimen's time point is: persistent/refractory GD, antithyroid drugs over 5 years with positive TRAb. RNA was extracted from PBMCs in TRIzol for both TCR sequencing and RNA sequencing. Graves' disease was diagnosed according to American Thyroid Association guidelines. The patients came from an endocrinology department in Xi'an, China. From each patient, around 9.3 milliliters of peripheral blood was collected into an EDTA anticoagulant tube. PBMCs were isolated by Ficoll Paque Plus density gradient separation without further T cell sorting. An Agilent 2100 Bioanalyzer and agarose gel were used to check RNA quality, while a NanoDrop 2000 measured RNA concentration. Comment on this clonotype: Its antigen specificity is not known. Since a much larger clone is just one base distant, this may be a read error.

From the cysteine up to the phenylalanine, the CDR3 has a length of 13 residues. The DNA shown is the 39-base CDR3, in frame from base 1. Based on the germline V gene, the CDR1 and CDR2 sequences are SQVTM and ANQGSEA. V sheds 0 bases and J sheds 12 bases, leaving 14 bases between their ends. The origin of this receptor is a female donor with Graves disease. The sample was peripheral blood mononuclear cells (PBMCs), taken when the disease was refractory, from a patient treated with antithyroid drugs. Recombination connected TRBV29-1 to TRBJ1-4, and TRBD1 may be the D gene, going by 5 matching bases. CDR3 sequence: CSVEDLTEEELFF. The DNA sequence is TGCAGCGTTGAAGATCTGACAGAGGAAGAACTGTTTTTT.